The present entry profiles one T cell receptor beta chain with its context. At one of its ends the junction is not consistent with the germline gene, which may arise from a read error. This specimen belongs to a study of blood T cells in healthy people across ages. The authors ran a second PCR of about 7 to 11 cycles using a sample-barcoded 5' primer and a J-beta primer mix. TCRdb analysed the 5' RACE reads with MiXCR anew, one entry per CDR3 protein. The table records under 1,000,000 distinct CDR3 sequences, under 40% of them present only once. CDR3 length: 16 amino acids. Germline V lookup: CDR1 MNHEY, CDR2 SVGAGI.

V usage is TRBV6-5 and J usage is TRBJ1-6, with 7 positions matching TRBD1. The sequencing sample was made of blood. The TCR sequence derives from a man aged 18 to 30 in good health. CDR3 sequence (DNA): TGTGCCAGCAGGTACTCCCAGGGGGACGATAATTCACCCCTCCACTTT. This sequence encodes CASRYSQGDDNSPLHF.